The present T cell receptor (beta chain) was sequenced within a study of beta chain features in type 1 diabetes. Study-wide points: Significant though moderate, a shortening of TCRB CDR3s appeared in all four CD4+ subsets of Type 1 diabetes patients.

This clone was found a few times. Its target is not known. Other DNA sequences in this specimen translate into the identical CDR3. The entirety of the isolated RNA underwent reverse transcription, so expressed TCRB transcripts were sequenced. Sequencing used immunoSEQ multiplex PCR; TCRdb keeps in-frame clones, though not all of them. The sample contains some 370,000 clones, over 9% of which appear only once. The CDR3 is 15 amino acids. The junction had 8 bases not matched to a gene; V was cut back by 4 bases and J by 5 bases. Germline CDR1 SGHNT, CDR2 YYREEE (reference sequence). This clonotype was sampled from a young man with type 1 diabetes. Sequencing used central memory CD4+ T cells from blood. The rearrangement uses TRBV5-4 and TRBJ2-5; TRBD1 aligns across 10 bases. Written as DNA, the CDR3 is TGTGCCAGCAGCCTTCGACAGGGGGCGGGTGAGACCCAGTACTTC. This sequence encodes CASSLRQGAGETQYF.